The rows below give T cell receptor beta chains drawn from one sample of a study of T cells after yellow fever vaccination. TCRdb fed the 5' RACE reads into MiXCR, producing one record per CDR3 protein. The table lists a few hundred thousand distinct CDR3 sequences, approximately 4% of them singletons. The input for sequencing was PBMCs, taken 5 days after the yellow fever booster vaccination. The receptors come from a man aged 18 to 30 who received the YFV17D yellow fever vaccine. CDR3s leave out the opening cysteine and the closing phenylalanine or tryptophan.

len: 13; v_gene: TRBV12-3/TRBV12-4; CDR3aa: ASSWDSSSYNEQF
len: 12; v_gene: TRBV5-5; CDR3aa: ASSRAGNTDTQY
len: 13; v_gene: TRBV14; CDR3aa: ASSQDGTGPNGYT
len: 11; v_gene: TRBV20-1; CDR3aa: SARLGGNSPLH
len: 16; v_gene: TRBV5-4; CDR3aa: ASSSGTSGGISTDTQY
len: 14; v_gene: TRBV5-5; CDR3aa: ASSSGPAASTDTQY
len: 11; v_gene: TRBV9; CDR3aa: ASSVGHQETQY
len: 13; v_gene: TRBV6-2/TRBV6-3; CDR3aa: ASSYNWDRVREQY
len: 11; v_gene: TRBV12-3/TRBV12-4; CDR3aa: ASSDDRGYGYT
len: 10; v_gene: TRBV7-2; CDR3aa: ASSSFADTQY
len: 11; v_gene: TRBV7-7; CDR3aa: ASSSTGQDTQY
len: 14; v_gene: TRBV12-1; CDR3aa: ASSAAGTGVCGEQF
len: 10; v_gene: TRBV2; CDR3aa: ASIAGDYGYT
len: 15; v_gene: TRBV6-5; CDR3aa: ASSYSGWRRANYGYT
len: 12; v_gene: TRBV5-1; CDR3aa: ASSREGGADTQY
len: 13; v_gene: TRBV3-1; CDR3aa: ASSQPGETGSGYT
len: 12; v_gene: TRBV5-6; CDR3aa: ASSPFFQGAGYT
len: 12; v_gene: TRBV28; CDR3aa: ASSLSTGAQGAF
len: 13; v_gene: TRBV29-1; CDR3aa: SAREDRSVNEKLF
len: 9; v_gene: TRBV14; CDR3aa: ASSQGTEQY
len: 12; v_gene: TRBV9; CDR3aa: ASSVGDRVTEAF
len: 13; v_gene: TRBV5-1; CDR3aa: ASSASGAYEETQY
len: 13; v_gene: TRBV6-4; CDR3aa: ASSDKSGPNQPQH
len: 13; v_gene: TRBV6-5; CDR3aa: ASSWGDRDTGELF
len: 17; v_gene: TRBV19; CDR3aa: ASSTDRTGVSYRYEKLF
len: 12; v_gene: TRBV7-2; CDR3aa: ASSTRQGMGEAF
len: 16; v_gene: TRBV7-2; CDR3aa: ASRFPSGVPSSYNEQF
len: 15; v_gene: TRBV10-3; CDR3aa: AISPQGASERDTEAF
len: 16; v_gene: TRBV4-1; CDR3aa: ASSQDHVGTAFNTEAF
len: 12; v_gene: TRBV7-2; CDR3aa: ASSLALVNQPQH
len: 12; v_gene: TRBV5-4; CDR3aa: ASSLGLAAETQY
len: 15; v_gene: TRBV12-3/TRBV12-4; CDR3aa: ASTPRWGQGKSGELF
len: 11; v_gene: TRBV5-1; CDR3aa: ASSFTQGYEQY
len: 12; v_gene: TRBV5-1; CDR3aa: ASSLAQSNTEAF
len: 15; v_gene: TRBV4-3; CDR3aa: ASSQVAGERSYNEQF
len: 13; v_gene: TRBV2; CDR3aa: ASSVRKGTNTEAF